This TCR beta chain was identified during a study of blood T cell repertoires in COVID-19. Study in general: Donors in the United States, Italy and Spain gave samples during acute or convalescent COVID-19. PBMCs, B-cell-depleted T cells, or T cells provided the cDNA or gDNA that made up the material.

The ends were cut back, 6 bases at V and 6 bases at J, with 9 bases in the middle. Germline-derived CDR1 and CDR2 are KGHDR and SFDVKD. The CDR3 runs to 12 residues. Per the authors' pipeline: Counts of nucleated cells, estimated from reference gene primer amplification, were obtained. Sequencing was performed with immunoSEQ multiplex PCR; in TCRdb, only in-frame clones are kept and a portion is missing. V, J and clone size are those of that table, while D and trimming were read from the DNA. The sample holds about 74,000 clones; 70% to 90% are singletons and the top ten take 30% to 45%. The J gene is TRBJ2-3, the V gene TRBV24-1; D gene ambiguous. The TCR comes from a man aged 70 or older with acute or convalescent COVID-19. What was sequenced was peripheral blood. CDR3 sequence (DNA): TGTGCCACCAGTACTCCTAGGGATACGCAGTATTTT. Encoded protein: CATSTPRDTQYF.